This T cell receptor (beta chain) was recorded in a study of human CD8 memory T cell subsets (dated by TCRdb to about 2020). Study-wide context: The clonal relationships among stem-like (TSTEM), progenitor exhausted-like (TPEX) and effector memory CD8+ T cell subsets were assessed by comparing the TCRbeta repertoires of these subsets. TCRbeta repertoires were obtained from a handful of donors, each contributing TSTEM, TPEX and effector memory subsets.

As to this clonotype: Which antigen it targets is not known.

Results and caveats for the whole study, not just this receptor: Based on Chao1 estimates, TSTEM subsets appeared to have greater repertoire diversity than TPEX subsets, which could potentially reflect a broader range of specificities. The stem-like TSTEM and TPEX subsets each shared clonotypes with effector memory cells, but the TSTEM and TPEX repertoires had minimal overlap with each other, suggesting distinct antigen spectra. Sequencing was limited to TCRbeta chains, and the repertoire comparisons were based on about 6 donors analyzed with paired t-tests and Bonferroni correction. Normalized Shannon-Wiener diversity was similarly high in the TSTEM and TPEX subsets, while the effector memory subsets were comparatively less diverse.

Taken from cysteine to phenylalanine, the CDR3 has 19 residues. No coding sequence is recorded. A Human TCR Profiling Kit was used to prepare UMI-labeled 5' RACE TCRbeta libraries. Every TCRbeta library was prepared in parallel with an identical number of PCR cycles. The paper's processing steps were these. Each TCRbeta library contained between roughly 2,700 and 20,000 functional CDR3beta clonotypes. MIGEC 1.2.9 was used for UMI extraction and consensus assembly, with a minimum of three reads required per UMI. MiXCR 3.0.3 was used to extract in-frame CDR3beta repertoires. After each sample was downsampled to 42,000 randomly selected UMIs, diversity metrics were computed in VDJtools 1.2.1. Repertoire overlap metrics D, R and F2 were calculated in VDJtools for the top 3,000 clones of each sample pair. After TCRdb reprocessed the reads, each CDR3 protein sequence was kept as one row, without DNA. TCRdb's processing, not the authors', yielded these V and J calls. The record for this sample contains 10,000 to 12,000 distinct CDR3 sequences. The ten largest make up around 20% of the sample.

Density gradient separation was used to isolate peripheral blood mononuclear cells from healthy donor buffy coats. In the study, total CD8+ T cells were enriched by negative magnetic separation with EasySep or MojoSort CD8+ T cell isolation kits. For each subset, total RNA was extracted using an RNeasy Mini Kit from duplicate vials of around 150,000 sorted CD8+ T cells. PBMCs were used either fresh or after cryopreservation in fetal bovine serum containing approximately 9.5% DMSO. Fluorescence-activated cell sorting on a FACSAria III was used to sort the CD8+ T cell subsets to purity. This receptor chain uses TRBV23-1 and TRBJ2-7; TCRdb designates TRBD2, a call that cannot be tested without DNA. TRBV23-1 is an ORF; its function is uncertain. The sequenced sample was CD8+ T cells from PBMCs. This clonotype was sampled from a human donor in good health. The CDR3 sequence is CASSQSGPQLAGEVDEQYF.